Each of the 20 T cell receptor beta chains below was sequenced from the same sample in a study of post-analysis software for immune sequencing data (dated by TCRdb to between 2014 and 2016). Summary of the overall study and its limitations: Significantly higher frequencies in patients than in controls were found for roughly 5 TRBV segments, including TRBV5-6, TRBV5-1 and TRBV20-1.

The library was made by PCR. TCRdb lists the instrument as Illumina HiSeq 2500. Unique molecular identifiers were incorporated into TCR beta cDNA libraries to reduce PCR and sequencing biases. The public reads were reprocessed in TCRdb via fastp at Q25 and MiXCR, keeping in-frame beta chains. Duplicate CDR3 protein sequences are folded into a single record with the most common DNA and genes. The sample yields roughly 700,000 distinct CDR3 sequences; about 32% were counted once. The ten largest account for more than 0.55% of the sample. These receptors have no identified antigens. The sample taken for sequencing was blood. The receptors were gathered from a girl under 18 with multiple sclerosis.

CDR3 sequence reads: CSARAGGDEQFF. For the CDR3, the DNA is TGCAGTGCTAGAGCCGGGGGCGACGAGCAGTTCTTC. V is TRBV20-1 and J is TRBJ2-1; D is tentatively TRBD1 or TRBD2 (6 bases each). Per germline, CDR1 DFQATT and CDR2 SNEGSKA (reference sequence). V lost 1 base, J lost 10 bases, and 11 bases lay in between. The CDR3 covers 12 residues.

There are a few counts of this clonotype. V and J are TRBV4-3 and TRBJ2-1; possible D gene TRBD2, 6 bases. Germline CDR1 is LGHNA and CDR2 is YSLEER. Trimming cost V 3 bases and J 9 bases, with 9 bases left between them. The CDR3 spans 12 residues. The CDR3 spells CASSQGGIEQFF. The CDR3 DNA reads TGCGCCAGCAGCCAGGGAGGAATTGAGCAGTTCTTC.

Remarks on this clonotype: Germline is not matched at one junction end, which may reflect a read error. The CDR3 DNA follows: TGTGCCAACAGCTTAACCGTTTCGGATGACTATGGCTACACCTTC. It translates to CANSLTVSDDYGYTF. The chain couples TRBV13 to TRBJ1-2; the D is unclear. Germline V gene sequence: CDR1 PRHDT, CDR2 FYEKMQ (reference sequence). The CDR3 contains 15 residues.

The chain combines TRBV6-5 with TRBJ1-1; D call uncertain. This CDR3 region has 13 residues. Germline V gene lookup returns CDR1 MNHEY and CDR2 SVGAGI. With 6 bases removed from V and 4 bases from J, the gap between germline ends came to 12 bases. This chain's CDR3 is CASSRSVSTEAFF. The CDR3 DNA follows: TGTGCCAGCAGCCGCTCGGTCTCCACTGAAGCTTTCTTT.

This chain joins TRBV19 and TRBJ2-1, with TRBD2 identical over 11 bases. The CDR3 covers 18 residues. After removal of 3 bases from V and 5 bases from J, the junction contained 12 bases not matched to a gene. Germline CDR1 reads LNHDA; CDR2 reads SQIVND (reference sequence). The CDR3 protein is CASSISPLLAGGHNEQFF. As DNA, the CDR3 is TGTGCCAGTAGTATTTCTCCCCTCTTAGCGGGAGGGCACAATGAGCAGTTCTTC.

This chain joins TRBV20-1 and TRBJ2-7; a weak D match, TRBD2 (6 bases). The length of the CDR3 is 15 residues. Germline CDR1 reads DFQATT; CDR2 reads SNEGSKA (reference sequence). Trimming took off 0 bases at V and 3 bases at J, with 15 bases between the two ends. In nucleotides, the CDR3 is TGCAGTGCTAGAGAGGGACTGGGGATAGGCTACGAGCAGTACTTC. Translation: CSAREGLGIGYEQYF.

V usage is TRBV4-1 and J usage is TRBJ2-3, with a possible D match to TRBD1 (6 bases). V lost 1 base and J 1 base, leaving 12 bases between the germline ends. CDR1 and CDR2 (germline): MGHRA, YSYEKL. The CDR3 covers 16 residues. The CDR3 sequence: CASSQAGTTRTDTQYF. CDR3 nucleotides: TGCGCCAGCAGCCAAGCCGGGACAACACGCACAGATACGCAGTATTTT.

The chain couples TRBV27 to TRBJ2-1; 7 nucleotides match TRBD2. After removal of 7 bases from V and 1 base from J, the junction contained 10 bases not matched to a gene. Germline loops: CDR1 MNHEY, CDR2 SMNVEV (reference sequence). The CDR3 covers 16 residues. CDR3: CASKERGGGSYNEQFF. CDR3 DNA sequence: TGTGCCAGCAAAGAGCGGGGTGGGGGGTCCTACAATGAGCAGTTCTTC.

This sequence joins TRBV4-3 and TRBJ1-1; 7 nucleotides agree with TRBD1. The CDR3 extends over 17 amino acids. The junction had 17 bases not matched to a gene; V was cut back by 5 bases and J by 5 bases. The germline gives CDR1 LGHNA, CDR2 YSLEER. The CDR3 loop is CASSYQGGGSVGTEAFF. The CDR3 region has the DNA TGCGCCAGCAGCTACCAAGGGGGCGGCTCGGTGGGTACTGAAGCTTTCTTT.

The sample holds many counts of this clonotype. Its ends do not fully match the called genes, so a read error is possible. The CDR3 here is CSAEGSYEQYF. The CDR3 DNA sequence: TGCAGCGCTGAAGGTTCCTACGAGCAGTACTTC. The V and J genes are TRBV29-1 and TRBJ2-7; no clear D. Germline V gives CDR1 SQVTM, CDR2 ANQGSEA. CDR3 size: 11 residues.

V gene TRBV11-2 combines with J gene TRBJ2-2; 8 bases match TRBD1. Germline CDR1 SGHAT, CDR2 FQNNGV. V gave up 3 bases and J gave up 5 bases; unmatched junction bases: 5. The CDR3 extends over 15 amino acids. Written as DNA, the CDR3 is TGTGCCAGCAGCTTGCGTGGACAGGGTACCGGGGAGCTGTTTTTT. Translation: CASSLRGQGTGELFF.

V gene TRBV7-9 combines with J gene TRBJ1-4; TRBD1 matches 7 bases. The CDR3 covers 16 residues. Germline V lookup: CDR1 SEHNR, CDR2 FQNEAQ (reference sequence). The trim removed 5 bases at V and 8 bases at J, leaving 14 bases unmatched. CDR3 in amino acids: CASSLSRTGGDEKLFF. CDR3 coding DNA: TGTGCCAGCAGCCTGAGCCGGACAGGCGGGGACGAAAAACTGTTTTTT.

The CDR3 nucleotides are TGTGCCAGCAGCTTAAGGTTAGCAAGCGACACTGAAGCTTTCTTT. Translating it yields CASSLRLASDTEAFF. The chain recombines TRBV7-2 with TRBJ1-1; D is unclear. This CDR3 is 15 amino acids long. Germline V gene lookup returns CDR1 SGHTA and CDR2 FQGNSA. Trimming took off 2 bases at V and 3 bases at J, with 13 bases between the two ends.

The rearrangement links TRBV12-3 or TRBV12-4 to TRBJ2-1, with 15 bases identical to TRBD2. The CDR3 covers 17 residues. Germline trimming cut 5 bases from V and 5 bases from J; bases unmatched to any gene: 7. CDR3: CASSPSRTSGRDNEQFF. The CDR3 DNA reads as TGTGCCAGCAGTCCCTCCCGGACTAGCGGGAGGGACAATGAGCAGTTCTTC.

This clonotype showed up just a few times. V and J are TRBV20-1 and TRBJ2-3; TRBD2 matches 7 bases. This CDR3 has 17 residues. Germline V lookup: CDR1 DFQATT, CDR2 SNEGSKA (reference sequence). After removal of 3 bases from V and 4 bases from J, the junction contained 16 bases not matched to a gene. As DNA, the CDR3 is TGCAGTGCTAGCGTGCGAGGCGGGGGAATGAAAGCAGATACGCAGTATTTT. It specifies CSASVRGGGMKADTQYF.

About this clonotype: This may arise from a read error, as a much more abundant clone is one base away. The CDR3 region is CASSLVLRSGSPNEQFF. CDR3 DNA: TGTGCCAGCAGCTTGGTCCTTCGGAGCGGGAGTCCGAATGAGCAGTTCTTC. The V and J genes are TRBV7-2 and TRBJ2-1, with 8 bases lining up with TRBD2. CDR1 is SGHTA and CDR2 is FQGNSA in the germline V gene. Losses at the gene ends were 3 bases for V and 7 bases for J; bases not matched to a gene: 14. This CDR3 has 17 amino acids. Combining the CDR3 with reference TRBV7-2 and TRBJ2-1 gives the whole variable domain GAGVSQSPSNKVTEKGKDVELRCDPISGHTALYWYRQSLGQGLEFLIYFQGNSAPDKSGLPSDRFSAERTGGSVSTLTIQRTQQEDSAVYLCASSLVLRSGSPNEQFFGPGTRLTVL.

The chain recombines TRBV29-1 with TRBJ2-5; 8 bases align to TRBD2. Germline CDR1 and CDR2: SQVTM and ANQGSEA. CDR3 length equals 17 residues. J was trimmed by 5 bases and V by 0 bases; bases with no gene match: 14. The CDR3 nucleotides are TGCAGCGTTGAAGATCGGGGTCGGGGGGGGCGGGCGGAGACCCAGTACTTC. It encodes CSVEDRGRGGRAETQYF.

This sequence joins TRBV28 and TRBJ1-1, with 9 bases that match TRBD1. The CDR3 spans 13 residues. Germline V CDR1 and CDR2: MDHEN, SYDVKM. CDR3 nucleotide sequence: TGTGGTCACAGGGGGCCTGGGAACACTGAAGCTTTCTTT. Protein product: CGHRGPGNTEAFF.

This clonotype appeared a few times. The chain is built from TRBV6-5 and TRBJ2-3, with TRBD2 as a possible D gene (5 bases). V lost 0 bases and J 6 bases, leaving 10 bases between the germline ends. CDR3 size: 14 residues. Germline values: CDR1 MNHEY, CDR2 SVGAGI. The CDR3 region has the DNA TGTGCCAGCAGTTACTCCGGATCGGGGGATACGCAGTATTTT. Amino acids: CASSYSGSGDTQYF.

J is TRBJ2-4 and V is TRBV10-3, with a weak D call TRBD2 (6 bases). The CDR3 is made up of 16 amino acids. Trimming removed 6 bases from V and 0 bases from J, with 15 bases in between. Germline V CDR1 and CDR2: ENHRY, SYGVKD. The CDR3 region has the DNA TGTGCCATCAGCAGCCAGGAGGGGCTAGCCAAAAACATTCAGTACTTC. Translated, it gives CAISSQEGLAKNIQYF.